This is a list of T cell receptor beta chains from one sample in a study of T-cell memory formation after mild COVID-19. MiXCR was run by TCRdb on the 5' RACE reads, yielding one entry per CDR3 protein. The repertoire includes a few hundred thousand distinct CDR3 sequences, around 8% of them detected once, and approximately 23% sits in the top ten. Specimen: PBMCs or a T cell subset sorted from them (not recorded which). All receptors come from a man between 18 and 35 years old who had mild COVID-19 (a few samples of this study predate the infection). Cell type and time point are not known. Both conserved end residues are part of each CDR3. The D gene is left open where the match is weak. Where a row states a size, it is once, few, many or the class of an expanded clone; other rows omit it.

j_call: TRBJ2-3; v_call: TRBV28; d_call: TRBD1; clone_size: .; cdr3_aa: CASSRQGSRTDTQYF; cdr3_nt: TGTGCCAGCAGTCGACAGGGATCCCGCACAGATACGCAGTATTTT
j_call: TRBJ2-1; v_call: TRBV5-1; d_call: TRBD2; clone_size: many; cdr3_aa: CASSRAGGTTNEQFF; cdr3_nt: TGCGCCAGCAGTCGCGCGGGGGGGACCACCAATGAGCAGTTCTTC
j_call: TRBJ2-5; v_call: TRBV5-1; d_call: .; clone_size: few; cdr3_aa: CASSPNNEKETQYF; cdr3_nt: TGCGCCAGCAGCCCGAACAACGAAAAAGAGACCCAGTACTTC
j_call: TRBJ2-1; v_call: TRBV5-1; d_call: TRBD2; clone_size: .; cdr3_aa: CASSPLAGAHNEQFF; cdr3_nt: TGCGCCAGCAGCCCTCTAGCGGGGGCCCACAATGAGCAGTTCTTC
j_call: TRBJ1-2; v_call: TRBV24-1; d_call: .; clone_size: few; cdr3_aa: CATSESGYGYTF; cdr3_nt: TGTGCCACCAGTGAGTCAGGGTATGGCTACACCTTC
j_call: TRBJ1-5; v_call: TRBV19; d_call: .; clone_size: few; cdr3_aa: CASSAQGGAQHF; cdr3_nt: TGTGCCAGTAGTGCCCAGGGTGGAGCCCAGCATTTT
j_call: TRBJ2-2; v_call: TRBV10-1; d_call: .; clone_size: many; cdr3_aa: CASTPGPNTGELFF; cdr3_nt: TGCGCCAGCACCCCAGGGCCGAACACCGGGGAGCTGTTTTTT
j_call: TRBJ1-2; v_call: TRBV3-1; d_call: .; clone_size: .; cdr3_aa: CASSPMIGVHGYTF; cdr3_nt: TGTGCCAGCAGCCCTATGATTGGGGTGCATGGCTACACCTTC
j_call: TRBJ2-1; v_call: TRBV5-1; d_call: .; clone_size: few; cdr3_aa: CASSWAPGEQFF; cdr3_nt: TGCGCCAGCAGCTGGGCCCCCGGGGAGCAGTTCTTC
j_call: TRBJ1-1; v_call: TRBV4-2; d_call: .; clone_size: .; cdr3_aa: CASSQEYPGNTEAFF; cdr3_nt: TGTGCCAGCAGCCAAGAATATCCGGGGAACACTGAAGCTTTCTTT
j_call: TRBJ2-3; v_call: TRBV9; d_call: .; clone_size: .; cdr3_aa: CASSVGIGTRSTDTQYF; cdr3_nt: TGTGCCAGCAGCGTAGGTATTGGGACTCGAAGCACAGATACGCAGTATTTT
j_call: TRBJ2-3; v_call: TRBV7-2; d_call: .; clone_size: many; cdr3_aa: CASRAQSDTQYF; cdr3_nt: TGTGCCAGCAGGGCGCAATCAGATACGCAGTATTTT
j_call: TRBJ1-1; v_call: TRBV7-2; d_call: TRBD1; clone_size: few; cdr3_aa: CASSSQGGADTEAFF; cdr3_nt: TGTGCCAGCAGCTCGCAGGGGGGCGCGGACACTGAAGCTTTCTTT
j_call: TRBJ2-5; v_call: TRBV3-1; d_call: TRBD2; clone_size: .; cdr3_aa: CASSQAGWASGGIETQYF; cdr3_nt: TGTGCCAGCAGCCAAGCTGGTTGGGCTAGCGGGGGAATAGAGACCCAGTACTTC
j_call: TRBJ2-5; v_call: TRBV5-1; d_call: TRBD2; clone_size: many; cdr3_aa: CASSLLGTSGGAETQYF; cdr3_nt: TGCGCCAGCAGCTTGCTAGGGACTAGCGGGGGGGCCGAGACCCAGTACTTC
j_call: TRBJ2-5; v_call: TRBV7-9; d_call: .; clone_size: .; cdr3_aa: CASSWIVGRGETQYF; cdr3_nt: TGTGCCAGCAGCTGGATAGTAGGGCGGGGAGAGACCCAGTACTTC
j_call: TRBJ1-1; v_call: TRBV7-9; d_call: TRBD1; clone_size: .; cdr3_aa: CASSKGTGTGGLGEAFF; cdr3_nt: TGTGCCAGCAGCAAAGGCACCGGGACAGGAGGTTTGGGTGAAGCTTTCTTT
j_call: TRBJ2-3; v_call: TRBV5-1; d_call: .; clone_size: .; cdr3_aa: CASSLAGPTDTQYF; cdr3_nt: TGCGCCAGCAGCTTGGCGGGACCCACAGATACGCAGTATTTT
j_call: TRBJ1-5; v_call: TRBV6-1; d_call: TRBD1; clone_size: .; cdr3_aa: CASSDGGTVNQPQHF; cdr3_nt: TGTGCCAGCAGTGATGGGGGGACAGTTAATCAGCCCCAGCATTTT
j_call: TRBJ2-1; v_call: TRBV5-1; d_call: TRBD1; clone_size: .; cdr3_aa: CASSWAGTEYNEQFF; cdr3_nt: TGCGCCAGCAGCTGGGCCGGGACAGAATACAATGAGCAGTTCTTC
j_call: TRBJ1-1; v_call: TRBV3-1; d_call: .; clone_size: .; cdr3_aa: CASSKSVGGVTEAFF; cdr3_nt: TGTGCCAGCAGTAAGAGCGTCGGAGGGGTGACTGAAGCTTTCTTT
j_call: TRBJ1-4; v_call: TRBV9; d_call: .; clone_size: many; cdr3_aa: CASSRGKGAGEKLFF; cdr3_nt: TGTGCCAGCAGCAGAGGGAAGGGAGCTGGGGAAAAACTGTTTTTT
j_call: TRBJ1-2; v_call: TRBV20-1; d_call: .; clone_size: .; cdr3_aa: CSSPTGFDGYTF; cdr3_nt: TGCAGTTCTCCGACAGGTTTCGATGGCTACACCTTC
j_call: TRBJ1-5; v_call: TRBV5-6; d_call: .; clone_size: few; cdr3_aa: CASSFQQGRTPQHF; cdr3_nt: TGTGCCAGCAGCTTTCAACAGGGCAGGACGCCCCAGCATTTT
j_call: TRBJ2-2; v_call: TRBV4-2; d_call: TRBD1; clone_size: many; cdr3_aa: CASSQEGEGGASGELFF; cdr3_nt: TGTGCCAGCAGCCAAGAGGGGGAAGGGGGCGCGTCCGGGGAGCTGTTTTTT
j_call: TRBJ1-2; v_call: TRBV4-1; d_call: .; clone_size: .; cdr3_aa: CASSQEAGNPYGYTF; cdr3_nt: TGCGCCAGCAGCCAAGAGGCGGGAAACCCCTATGGCTACACCTTC
j_call: TRBJ2-1; v_call: TRBV4-3; d_call: TRBD1; clone_size: few; cdr3_aa: CASSPGGQGLYNEQFF; cdr3_nt: TGCGCCAGCAGCCCAGGGGGCCAGGGGTTGTACAATGAGCAGTTCTTC
j_call: TRBJ1-2; v_call: TRBV6-5; d_call: .; clone_size: .; cdr3_aa: CASSRPIGPWNYGYTF; cdr3_nt: TGTGCCAGCAGCCGCCCCATCGGGCCCTGGAACTATGGCTACACCTTC
j_call: TRBJ2-7; v_call: TRBV29-1; d_call: .; clone_size: many; cdr3_aa: CSVEGGVSYEQYF; cdr3_nt: TGCAGCGTTGAAGGTGGGGTCTCCTACGAGCAGTACTTC
j_call: TRBJ2-3; v_call: TRBV20-1; d_call: TRBD2; clone_size: .; cdr3_aa: CSARTGTSYTDTQYF; cdr3_nt: TGCAGTGCCAGGACCGGGACTAGCTACACAGATACGCAGTATTTT
j_call: TRBJ2-7; v_call: TRBV11-2; d_call: .; clone_size: few; cdr3_aa: CASSLVGGRDSVSEQYF; cdr3_nt: TGTGCCAGCAGCTTAGTCGGGGGTCGTGACAGTGTAAGCGAGCAGTACTTC
j_call: TRBJ2-3; v_call: TRBV5-1; d_call: .; clone_size: few; cdr3_aa: CASSLVKATAGAGDTQYF; cdr3_nt: TGCGCCAGCAGCTTGGTCAAGGCGACGGCGGGGGCTGGAGATACGCAGTATTTT